The rows below give T cell receptor beta chains drawn from one sample of a study of human T cells and chemical hapten exposure. Using its own MiXCR run on the RACE reads, TCRdb lists one record per CDR3 protein. The table has around 380,000 distinct CDR3 sequences, around 5% seen once; the top ten hold around 2%. The sample was whole blood, taken in connection with sensitization to the hapten diphenylcyclopropenone (DPC). The receptors shown here come from a woman aged 45-65 years with alopecia areata. Some clones in this sample may be carry-over from other donors' samples. The CDR3 runs from the conserved cysteine through the conserved F or W. The D gene is left open where the match is weak. A row's size may be missing; if present it is once, few, many or a size class.

v_call: TRBV28
j_call: TRBJ1-1
d_call: -
clone_size: many
cdr3_nt: TGTGCCAGCAGCTCCTTAGGCTTTACTTCGAACACTGAAGCTTTCTTT
cdr3_aa: CASSSLGFTSNTEAFF

v_call: TRBV20-1
j_call: TRBJ1-4
d_call: -
clone_size: many
cdr3_nt: TGCAGTGCTAGACTGTTAACAGGTCCCAATGAAAAACTGTTTTTT
cdr3_aa: CSARLLTGPNEKLFF

v_call: TRBV10-3
j_call: TRBJ2-3
d_call: TRBD2
clone_size: many
cdr3_nt: TGTGCCATCACCGTAGCGGGGACCACAGATACGCAGTATTTT
cdr3_aa: CAITVAGTTDTQYF

v_call: TRBV27
j_call: TRBJ2-3
d_call: -
clone_size: many
cdr3_nt: TGTGCCAGCAGCCGGTGGGCAGCGGAGGGGAGAGATACGCAGTATTTT
cdr3_aa: CASSRWAAEGRDTQYF

v_call: TRBV9
j_call: TRBJ2-7
d_call: TRBD1
clone_size: many
cdr3_nt: TGTGCCAGCACCTCCCGCGGACAGGGAGGCCACGGCGAGCAGTACTTC
cdr3_aa: CASTSRGQGGHGEQYF

v_call: TRBV12-3/TRBV12-4
j_call: TRBJ2-5
d_call: -
clone_size: many
cdr3_nt: TGTGCCAGCACCGACAGGGAGGTCCAAGAGACCCAGTACTTC
cdr3_aa: CASTDREVQETQYF

v_call: TRBV6-5
j_call: TRBJ2-2
d_call: TRBD1
clone_size: many
cdr3_nt: TGTGCCACAACAGGGGACACCGGGGAGCTGTTTTTT
cdr3_aa: CATTGDTGELFF

v_call: TRBV7-2
j_call: TRBJ2-1
d_call: -
clone_size: few
cdr3_nt: TGTGCCAGCAGCCTCGACCAGCGCAATGAGCAGTTCTTC
cdr3_aa: CASSLDQRNEQFF

v_call: TRBV5-6
j_call: TRBJ2-1
d_call: -
clone_size: few
cdr3_nt: TGTGCCAGCAGCTTCGGAGGGGCGAAGCAGTTCTTC
cdr3_aa: CASSFGGAKQFF

v_call: TRBV27
j_call: TRBJ1-6
d_call: TRBD1
clone_size: many
cdr3_nt: TGTGCCAGCAGCCTAATGGACAGGGTTTGGTCACCCCTCCACTTT
cdr3_aa: CASSLMDRVWSPLHF

v_call: TRBV20-1
j_call: TRBJ2-2
d_call: -
clone_size: few
cdr3_nt: TGCAGTGCTCCCCGACTAGGGAACACCGGGGAGCTGTTTTTT
cdr3_aa: CSAPRLGNTGELFF

v_call: TRBV6-2/TRBV6-3
j_call: TRBJ2-7
d_call: TRBD1
clone_size: -
cdr3_nt: TGTGCCAGCAGCTTGACAGGGATCTACGAGCAGTACTTC
cdr3_aa: CASSLTGIYEQYF

v_call: TRBV20-1
j_call: TRBJ1-2
d_call: TRBD1
clone_size: many
cdr3_nt: TGCAGTGCATTAAACAGGGGGATGAACTATGGCTACACCTTC
cdr3_aa: CSALNRGMNYGYTF

v_call: TRBV7-2
j_call: TRBJ1-4
d_call: TRBD1
clone_size: few
cdr3_nt: TGTGCCAGCAGTTTGTCCGGGACAGGAGCCCGTAATGAAAAACTGTTTTTT
cdr3_aa: CASSLSGTGARNEKLFF

v_call: TRBV10-2
j_call: TRBJ1-1
d_call: TRBD1
clone_size: few
cdr3_nt: TGCGCCAGCAGGATTACAGGGGGGCAGGGAACTGAAGCTTTCTTT
cdr3_aa: CASRITGGQGTEAFF

v_call: TRBV9
j_call: TRBJ2-7
d_call: TRBD2
clone_size: many
cdr3_nt: TGTGCCAGCAGCGTAGTACCGCTAGCGGGGTACTACGAGCAGTACTTC
cdr3_aa: CASSVVPLAGYYEQYF

v_call: TRBV14
j_call: TRBJ2-2
d_call: -
clone_size: many
cdr3_nt: TGTGCCAGCAGTAGCCTGGGCAGATGGAACACCGGGGAGCTGTTTTTT
cdr3_aa: CASSSLGRWNTGELFF